What follows are 9 T cell receptor beta chains derived from one specimen sequenced in a study of blood T cell repertoires in COVID-19. The data were produced by immunoSEQ multiplex PCR, yet TCRdb's version contains in-frame clones alone and is incomplete. The sample holds 30,000 to 35,000 clones, about 88% seen once. What was sequenced was peripheral blood. Every receptor here comes from a man at least 80 years old with acute or convalescent COVID-19.

The rearrangement links TRBV19 to TRBJ2-7; D perhaps matches TRBD1 (5 bases). With 7 bases removed from V and 1 base from J, the gap between germline ends came to 14 bases. This CDR3 has 14 residues. The germline gives CDR1 LNHDA, CDR2 SQIVND (reference sequence). CDR3 DNA sequence: TGTGCCAGTAAACCGTCAGGGCTATCCTACGAGCAGTACTTC. Its protein product is CASKPSGLSYEQYF.

The rearrangement links TRBV11-1 to TRBJ2-3; 7 bases are a match to TRBD1. The junction had 1 base not matched to a gene; V was cut back by 1 base and J by 6 bases. CDR1 and CDR2 (germline): SGHAT, FQDESV (reference sequence). The CDR3 sequence is 13 residues long. CDR3: CASSLVTGDTQYF. CDR3 in DNA: TGTGCCAGCAGCTTAGTGACAGGGGATACGCAGTATTTT.

Points on this clone: Within the sample, other DNA sequences also encode this same CDR3. The chain joins TRBV5-6 to TRBJ1-1, with D possibly being TRBD1 (6 bases). Per the germline V gene, CDR1 is SGHDT and CDR2 is YYEEEE. The CDR3 is 14 amino acids. V was pared by 2 bases and J by 0 bases, with 8 bases between. CDR3 nucleotide sequence: TGTGCCAGCAGCTTTGGGACACTGAACACTGAAGCTTTCTTT. Translating it yields CASSFGTLNTEAFF. The full variable domain, completed using reference TRBV5-6 and TRBJ1-1, is DAGVTQSPTHLIKTRGQQVTLRCSPKSGHDTVSWYQQALGQGPQFIFQYYEEEERQRGNFPDRFSGHQFPNYSSELNVNALLLGDSALYLCASSFGTLNTEAFFGQGTRLTVV.

The chain joins TRBV29-1 to TRBJ2-1, with 10 positions matching TRBD1. The germline V gene encodes CDR1 SQVTM and CDR2 ANQGSEA. CDR3 size: 13 residues. Trimming removed 6 bases from V and 10 bases from J; junction bases left unmatched: 9. CDR3 amino acids: CSVGDRGLVEQFF. In nucleotides, the CDR3 is TGCAGCGTGGGGGACAGGGGTTTAGTAGAGCAGTTCTTC.

V is TRBV3-1 (or the pseudogene TRBV3-2) and J is TRBJ1-5; possible D gene TRBD1, 5 bases. CDR3 length: 17 residues. Germline values: CDR1 LGHDT, CDR2 YNNKEL (reference sequence). Between the trimmed V and J ends, which lost 1 base and 2 bases, there was a span of 15 bases. In DNA form, the CDR3 reads TGTGCCAGCAGCCAAGGATTCGGGGGAGTAGGCAATCAGCCCCAGCATTTT. Its protein is CASSQGFGGVGNQPQHF.

The rearrangement joins TRBV30 to TRBJ1-4; D is undetermined. The length of the CDR3 is 11 residues. Trimming left V 2 bases short and J 10 bases short, with 8 bases between. Germline V gives CDR1 GTSNPN, CDR2 SVGIG (reference sequence). The CDR3 region is CAWSTGPKLFF. As DNA, the CDR3 is TGTGCCTGGAGTACTGGGCCAAAACTGTTTTTT.

The rearrangement uses TRBV2 and TRBJ1-5; D is perhaps TRBD1 (6 bases). This CDR3 spans 14 amino acids. Germline CDR1 is SNHLY and CDR2 is FYNNEI. Trimming cost V 5 bases and J 7 bases, with 15 bases left between them. The CDR3 loop reads CASSPQQGLQPQHF. CDR3 nucleotide sequence: TGTGCCAGCAGTCCCCAGCAGGGGCTGCAGCCCCAGCATTTT.

The chain couples TRBV4-1 to TRBJ1-2; unclear D gene. CDR1 is MGHRA and CDR2 is YSYEKL in the germline V gene. The CDR3 length is 16 residues. With 1 base removed from V and 3 bases from J, the gap between germline ends came to 15 bases. The CDR3 region is CASSQGRRSGDYGYTF. CDR3 nucleotides: TGCGCCAGCAGCCAAGGGAGGCGTAGTGGGGACTATGGCTACACCTTC.

This chain links TRBV6-5 with TRBJ2-6; possible D gene TRBD2, 5 bases. Germline assignment: CDR1 MNHEY and CDR2 SVGAGI. V lost 4 bases to trimming and J lost 3 bases, with 10 bases between them. This CDR3 spans 15 amino acids. For the CDR3, the DNA is TGTGCCAGCAGTTGGATTGGGAGTGGGGCCAACGTCCTGACTTTC. This codes for CASSWIGSGANVLTF.